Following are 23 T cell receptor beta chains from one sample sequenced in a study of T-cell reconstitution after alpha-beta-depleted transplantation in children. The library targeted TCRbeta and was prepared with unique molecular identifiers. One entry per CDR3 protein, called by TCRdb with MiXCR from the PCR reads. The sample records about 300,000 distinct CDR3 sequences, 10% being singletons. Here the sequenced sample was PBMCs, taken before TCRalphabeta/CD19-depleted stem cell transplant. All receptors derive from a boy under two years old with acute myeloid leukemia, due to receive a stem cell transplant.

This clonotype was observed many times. The DNA for the CDR3 is TGTGCCAGCAGTCACCTTGTAAGTGGTTCGGAAGAGACCCAGTACTTC. Translated, it gives CASSHLVSGSEETQYF. The chain couples TRBV6-2 or TRBV6-3 to TRBJ2-5; D remains ambiguous. CDR1 is MNHEY, CDR2 SVGEGT, per germline. The V end lost 5 bases, the J end lost 3 bases, and 19 bases lay between the germline ends. This CDR3 has 16 amino acids.

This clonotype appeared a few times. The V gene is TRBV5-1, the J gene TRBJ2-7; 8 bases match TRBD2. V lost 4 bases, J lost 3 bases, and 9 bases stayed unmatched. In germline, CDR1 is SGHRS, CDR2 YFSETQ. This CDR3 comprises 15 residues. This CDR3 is CASSDWPSGFYEQYF. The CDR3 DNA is TGCGCCAGCAGCGATTGGCCTAGCGGGTTCTACGAGCAGTACTTC.

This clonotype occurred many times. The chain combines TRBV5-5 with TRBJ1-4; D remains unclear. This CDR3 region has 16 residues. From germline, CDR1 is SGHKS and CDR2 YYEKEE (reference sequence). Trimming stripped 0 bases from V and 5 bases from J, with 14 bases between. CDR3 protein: CASSLVPVVTNEKLFF. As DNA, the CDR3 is TGTGCCAGCAGCTTGGTCCCAGTAGTAACGAATGAAAAACTGTTTTTT.

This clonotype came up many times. CDR3 protein: CATSDLGTNTGELFF. CDR3 nucleotide sequence: TGTGCCACCAGTGATTTGGGCACGAACACCGGGGAGCTGTTTTTT. The chain employs TRBV24-1 and TRBJ2-2; D remains ambiguous. Germline V gene lookup returns CDR1 KGHDR and CDR2 SFDVKD. V was clipped by 0 bases and J by 0 bases, with 4 bases between them. This CDR3 contains 15 residues.

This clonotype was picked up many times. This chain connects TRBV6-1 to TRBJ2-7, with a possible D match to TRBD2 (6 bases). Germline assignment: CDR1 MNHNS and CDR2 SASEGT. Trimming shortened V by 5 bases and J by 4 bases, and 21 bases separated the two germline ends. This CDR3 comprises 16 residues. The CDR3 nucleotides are TGTGCCAGCAGTCGGGGGACCAACAGCTATTCATACGAGCAGTACTTC. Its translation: CASSRGTNSYSYEQYF.

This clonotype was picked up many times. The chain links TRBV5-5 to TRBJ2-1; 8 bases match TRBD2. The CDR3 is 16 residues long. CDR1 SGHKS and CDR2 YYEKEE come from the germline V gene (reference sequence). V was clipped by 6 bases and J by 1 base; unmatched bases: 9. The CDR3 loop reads CASTTLAGGSYNEQFF. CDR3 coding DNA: TGTGCCAGCACAACCCTAGCGGGCGGATCCTACAATGAGCAGTTCTTC.

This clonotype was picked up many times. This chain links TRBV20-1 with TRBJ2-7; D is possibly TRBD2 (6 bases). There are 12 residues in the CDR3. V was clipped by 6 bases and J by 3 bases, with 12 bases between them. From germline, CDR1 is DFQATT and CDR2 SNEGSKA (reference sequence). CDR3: CSAYGTGYEQYF. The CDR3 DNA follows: TGCAGTGCGTACGGGACTGGCTACGAGCAGTACTTC.

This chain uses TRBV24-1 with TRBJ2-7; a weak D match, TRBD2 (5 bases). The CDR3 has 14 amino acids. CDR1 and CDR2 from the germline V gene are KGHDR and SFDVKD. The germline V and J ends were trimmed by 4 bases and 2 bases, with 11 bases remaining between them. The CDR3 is CATSEAVIPYEQYF. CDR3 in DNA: TGTGCCACCAGTGAAGCGGTTATACCCTACGAGCAGTACTTC.

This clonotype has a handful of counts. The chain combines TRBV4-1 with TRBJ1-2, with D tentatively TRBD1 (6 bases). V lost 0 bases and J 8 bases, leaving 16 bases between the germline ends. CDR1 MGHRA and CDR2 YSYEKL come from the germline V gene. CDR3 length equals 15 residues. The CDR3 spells CASSQDWRGAGGYTF. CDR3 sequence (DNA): TGCGCCAGCAGCCAAGATTGGCGGGGGGCTGGGGGCTACACCTTC.

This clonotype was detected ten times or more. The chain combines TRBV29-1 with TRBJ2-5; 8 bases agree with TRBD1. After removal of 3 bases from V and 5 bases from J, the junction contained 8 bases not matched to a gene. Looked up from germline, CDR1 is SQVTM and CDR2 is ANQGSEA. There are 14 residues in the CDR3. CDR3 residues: CSVERTGRRETQYF. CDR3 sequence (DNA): TGCAGCGTTGAGAGGACAGGGCGACGGGAGACCCAGTACTTC.

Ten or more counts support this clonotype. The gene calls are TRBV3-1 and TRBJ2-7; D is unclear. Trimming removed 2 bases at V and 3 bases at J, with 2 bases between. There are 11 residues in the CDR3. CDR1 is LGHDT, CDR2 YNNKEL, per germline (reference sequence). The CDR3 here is CASSQFYEQYF. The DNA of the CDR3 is TGTGCCAGCAGCCAATTCTACGAGCAGTACTTC.

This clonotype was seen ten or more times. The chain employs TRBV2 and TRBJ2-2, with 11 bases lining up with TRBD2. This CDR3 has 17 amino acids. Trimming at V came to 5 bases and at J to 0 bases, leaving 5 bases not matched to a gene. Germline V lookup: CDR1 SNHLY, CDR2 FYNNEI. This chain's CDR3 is CASSLLAGAANTGELFF. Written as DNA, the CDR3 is TGTGCCAGCAGTCTACTAGCGGGAGCCGCGAACACCGGGGAGCTGTTTTTT. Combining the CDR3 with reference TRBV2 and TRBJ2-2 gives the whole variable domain EPEVTQTPSHQVTQMGQEVILRCVPISNHLYFYWYRQILGQKVEFLVSFYNNEISEKSEIFDDQFSVERPDGSNFTLKIRSTKLEDSAMYFCASSLLAGAANTGELFFGEGSRLTVL.

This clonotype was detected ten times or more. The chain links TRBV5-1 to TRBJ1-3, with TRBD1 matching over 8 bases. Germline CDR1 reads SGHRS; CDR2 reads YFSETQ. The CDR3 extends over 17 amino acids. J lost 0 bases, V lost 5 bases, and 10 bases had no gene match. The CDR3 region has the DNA TGCGCCAGCAGTTCCGGGACAGGTATTGTCTCTGGAAACACCATATATTTT. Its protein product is CASSSGTGIVSGNTIYF. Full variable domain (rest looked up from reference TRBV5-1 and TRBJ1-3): KAGVTQTPRYLIKTRGQQVTLSCSPISGHRSVSWYQQTPGQGLQFLFEYFSETQRNKGNFPGRFSGRQFSNSRSEMNVSTLELGDSALYLCASSSGTGIVSGNTIYFGEGSWLTVV.

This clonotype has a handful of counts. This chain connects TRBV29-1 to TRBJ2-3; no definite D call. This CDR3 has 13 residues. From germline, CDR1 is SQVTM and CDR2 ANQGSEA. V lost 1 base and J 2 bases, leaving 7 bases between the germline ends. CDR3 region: CSVEGPVTDTQYF. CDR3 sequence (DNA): TGCAGCGTTGAAGGCCCGGTCACAGATACGCAGTATTTT.

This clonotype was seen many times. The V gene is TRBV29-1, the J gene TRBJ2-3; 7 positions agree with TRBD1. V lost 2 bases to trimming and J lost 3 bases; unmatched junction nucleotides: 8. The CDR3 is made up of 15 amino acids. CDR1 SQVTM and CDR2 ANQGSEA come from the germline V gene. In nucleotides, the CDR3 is TGCAGCGTTGAACCCACAGGGGTCCCAACAGATACGCAGTATTTT. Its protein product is CSVEPTGVPTDTQYF.

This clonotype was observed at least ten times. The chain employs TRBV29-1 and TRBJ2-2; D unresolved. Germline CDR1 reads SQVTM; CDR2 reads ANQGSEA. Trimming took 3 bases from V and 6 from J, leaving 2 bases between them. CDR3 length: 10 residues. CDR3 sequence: CSVEAGELFF. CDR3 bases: TGCAGCGTTGAGGCCGGGGAGCTGTTTTTT.

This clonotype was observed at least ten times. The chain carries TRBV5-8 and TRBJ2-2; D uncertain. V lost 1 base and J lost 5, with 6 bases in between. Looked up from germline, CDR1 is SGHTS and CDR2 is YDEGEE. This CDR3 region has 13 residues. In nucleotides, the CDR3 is TGTGCCAGCAGCTTGATGGGAACCGGGGAGCTGTTTTTT. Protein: CASSLMGTGELFF.

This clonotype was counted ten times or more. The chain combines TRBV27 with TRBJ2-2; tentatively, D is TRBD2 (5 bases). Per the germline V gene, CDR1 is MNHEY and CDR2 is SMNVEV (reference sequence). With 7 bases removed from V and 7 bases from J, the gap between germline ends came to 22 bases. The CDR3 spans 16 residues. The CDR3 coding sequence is TGTGCCAGCACCCTTATCGGGAATGGACTGGTCGGGGAGCTGTTTTTT. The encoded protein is CASTLIGNGLVGELFF.

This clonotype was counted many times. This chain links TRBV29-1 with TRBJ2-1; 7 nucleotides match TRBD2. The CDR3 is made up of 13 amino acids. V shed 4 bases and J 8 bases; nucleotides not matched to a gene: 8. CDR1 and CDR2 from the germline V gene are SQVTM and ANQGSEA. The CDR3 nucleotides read TGCAGCGTTGGAGGGAGGGCTTACGATGAGCAGTTCTTC. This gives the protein CSVGGRAYDEQFF.

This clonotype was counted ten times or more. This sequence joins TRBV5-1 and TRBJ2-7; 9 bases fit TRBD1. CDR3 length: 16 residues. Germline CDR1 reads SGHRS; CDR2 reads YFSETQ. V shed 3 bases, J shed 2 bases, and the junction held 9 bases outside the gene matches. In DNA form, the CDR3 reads TGCGCCAGCAGCTCGCAGTTGACAGGGGGGCCCTACGAGCAGTACTTC. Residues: CASSSQLTGGPYEQYF.

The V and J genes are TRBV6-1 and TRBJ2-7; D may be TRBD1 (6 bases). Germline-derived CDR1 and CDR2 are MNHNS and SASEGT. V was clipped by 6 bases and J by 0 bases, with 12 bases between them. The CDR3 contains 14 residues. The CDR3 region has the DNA TGTGCCAGCAGCTTCGACAGGACCTCCTACGAGCAGTACTTC. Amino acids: CASSFDRTSYEQYF.

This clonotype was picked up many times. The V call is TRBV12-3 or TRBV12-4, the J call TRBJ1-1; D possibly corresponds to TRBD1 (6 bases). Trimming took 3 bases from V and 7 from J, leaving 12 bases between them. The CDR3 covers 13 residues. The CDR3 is CASSFPGQLEAFF. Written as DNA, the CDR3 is TGTGCCAGCAGTTTCCCGGGACAACTTGAAGCTTTCTTT.

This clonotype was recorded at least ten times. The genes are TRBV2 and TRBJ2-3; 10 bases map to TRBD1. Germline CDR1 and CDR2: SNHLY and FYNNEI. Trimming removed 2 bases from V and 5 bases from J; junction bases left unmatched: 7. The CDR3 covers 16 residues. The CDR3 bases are TGTGCCAGCAGTGAAAGTGGGACAGGGGAGGGAGATACGCAGTATTTT. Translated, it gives CASSESGTGEGDTQYF.